In this sample, the clone carrying this TCR beta chain turned up many times. The antigen is not known. The data are from a study of molecular identifiers for immune sequencing clone quantification. TCRdb fed the PCR reads into MiXCR, producing one record per CDR3 protein. Here the sample spans roughly 40,000 distinct CDR3 sequences, less than 20% being singletons. Trimming took 5 bases from V and 10 from J, leaving 20 bases between them. The germline gives CDR1 MDHEN, CDR2 SYDVKM. The CDR3 loop spans 14 amino acids. Overall study results and limits: Clone sizes that are highly expanded could be underestimated when identical TCR molecules share a barcode. Jurkat TCR RNA spiked in from one cell could reportedly be detected among about a million naive cells. Whereas clones above 20 RNA copies held under 1% of naive-cell molecules, they held over 97% of effector molecules.

Sorting isolated naive CD8 T cells as CD8+CD4-CCR7+CD45RA+ events. The sequenced sample consisted of naive CD8+ T cells from blood, with Jurkat cell RNA spiked in. Subset meaning: FACS-sorted CD8+CD4-CCR7+CD45RA+ naive T cells. The J gene is TRBJ1-1, the V gene TRBV28; possible D gene TRBD1, 5 bases. The TCR originated in a human donor in good health. Some libraries in this study had Jurkat cell RNA spiked in. The CDR3 bases are TGTGCCAGCAGTCCTCGGACATCTCCTTGGGGAGCTTTCTTT. The encoded protein is CASSPRTSPWGAFF.